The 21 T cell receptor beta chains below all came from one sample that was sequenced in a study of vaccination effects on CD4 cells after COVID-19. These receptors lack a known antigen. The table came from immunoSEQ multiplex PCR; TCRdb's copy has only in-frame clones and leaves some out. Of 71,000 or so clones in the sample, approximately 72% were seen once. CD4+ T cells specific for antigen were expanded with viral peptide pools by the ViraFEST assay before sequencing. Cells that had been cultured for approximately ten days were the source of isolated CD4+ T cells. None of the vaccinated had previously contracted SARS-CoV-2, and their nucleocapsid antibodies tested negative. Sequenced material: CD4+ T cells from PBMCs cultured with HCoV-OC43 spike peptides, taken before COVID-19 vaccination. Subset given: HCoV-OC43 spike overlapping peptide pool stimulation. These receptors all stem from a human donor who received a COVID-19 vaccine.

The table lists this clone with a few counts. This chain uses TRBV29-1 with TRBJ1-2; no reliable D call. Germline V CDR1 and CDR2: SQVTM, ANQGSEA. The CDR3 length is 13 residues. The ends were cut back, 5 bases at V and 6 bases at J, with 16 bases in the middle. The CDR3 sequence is CSVTPRREHGYTF. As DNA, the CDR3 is TGCAGCGTTACCCCGAGGAGGGAACATGGCTACACCTTC. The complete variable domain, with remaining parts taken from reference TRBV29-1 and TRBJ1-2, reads SAVISQKPSRDICQRGTSLTIQCQVDSQVTMMFWYRQQPGQSLTLIATANQGSEATYESGFVIDKFPISRPNLTFSTLTVSNMSPEDSSIYLCSVTPRREHGYTFGSGTRLTVV.

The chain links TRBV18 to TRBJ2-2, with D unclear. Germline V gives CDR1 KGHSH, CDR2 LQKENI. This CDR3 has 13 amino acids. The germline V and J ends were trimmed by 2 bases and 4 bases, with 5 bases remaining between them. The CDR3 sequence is CASSPSGTGELFF. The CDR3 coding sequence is TGTGCCAGCTCACCATCAGGCACCGGGGAGCTGTTTTTT.

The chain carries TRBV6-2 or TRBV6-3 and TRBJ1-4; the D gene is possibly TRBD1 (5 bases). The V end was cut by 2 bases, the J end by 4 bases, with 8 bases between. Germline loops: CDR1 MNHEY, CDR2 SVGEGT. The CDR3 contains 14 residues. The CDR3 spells CASSYRQINEKLFF. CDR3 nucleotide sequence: TGTGCCAGCAGTTACCGACAGATTAATGAAAAACTGTTTTTT.

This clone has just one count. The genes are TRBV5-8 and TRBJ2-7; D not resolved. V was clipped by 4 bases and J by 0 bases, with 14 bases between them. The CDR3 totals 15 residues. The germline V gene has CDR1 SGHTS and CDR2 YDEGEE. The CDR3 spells CASSPWASSSYEQYV. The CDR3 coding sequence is TGTGCCAGCAGCCCCTGGGCTTCGAGCTCCTACGAGCAGTACGTC.

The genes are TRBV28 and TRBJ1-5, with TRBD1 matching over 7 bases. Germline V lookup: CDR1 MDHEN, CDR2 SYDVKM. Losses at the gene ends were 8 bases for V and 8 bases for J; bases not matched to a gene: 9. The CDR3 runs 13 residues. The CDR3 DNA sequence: TGTGCCAGCCGGGACAGCCCCTGGAAGCCCCAGCATTTT. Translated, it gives CASRDSPWKPQHF.

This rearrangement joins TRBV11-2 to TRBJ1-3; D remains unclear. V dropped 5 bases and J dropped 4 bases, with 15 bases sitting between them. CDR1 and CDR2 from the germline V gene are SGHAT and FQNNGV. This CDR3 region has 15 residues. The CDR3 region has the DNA TGTGCCAGCAGCATAACTCTCGGTGAGGGAAACACCATATATTTT. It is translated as CASSITLGEGNTIYF.

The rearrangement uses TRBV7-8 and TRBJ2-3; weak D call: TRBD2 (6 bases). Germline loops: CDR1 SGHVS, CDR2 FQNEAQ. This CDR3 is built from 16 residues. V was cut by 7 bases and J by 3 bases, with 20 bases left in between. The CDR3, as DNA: TGTGCCAGCAACCTAGAGGGACTGCCCTGGACAGATACGCAGTATTTT. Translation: CASNLEGLPWTDTQYF.

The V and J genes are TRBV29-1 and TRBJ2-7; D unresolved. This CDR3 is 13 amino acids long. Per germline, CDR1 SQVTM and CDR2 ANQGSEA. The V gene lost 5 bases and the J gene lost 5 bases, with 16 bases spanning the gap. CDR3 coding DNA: TGCAGCGTTTGCCTGGACGCCACGGACGAGCAGTACGTC. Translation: CSVCLDATDEQYV.

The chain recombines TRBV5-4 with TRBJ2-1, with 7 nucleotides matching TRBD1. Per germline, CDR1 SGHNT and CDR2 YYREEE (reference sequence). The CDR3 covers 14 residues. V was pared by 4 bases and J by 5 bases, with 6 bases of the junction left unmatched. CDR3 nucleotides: TGTGCCAGCAGCACCCGACAGGGAGACAATGAGCAGTTCTTC. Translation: CASSTRQGDNEQFF.

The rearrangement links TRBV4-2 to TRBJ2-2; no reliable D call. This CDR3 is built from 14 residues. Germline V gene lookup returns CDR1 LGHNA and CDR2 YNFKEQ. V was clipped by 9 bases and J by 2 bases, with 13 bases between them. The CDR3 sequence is CASGRTINTGELFF. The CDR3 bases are TGTGCCAGTGGCCGGACCATCAACACCGGGGAGCTGTTTTTT.

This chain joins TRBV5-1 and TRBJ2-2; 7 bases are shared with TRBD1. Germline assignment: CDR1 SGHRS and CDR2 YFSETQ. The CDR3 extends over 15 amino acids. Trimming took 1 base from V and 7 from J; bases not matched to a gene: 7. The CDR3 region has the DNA TGCGCCAGCAGCTTGCGTGAGGGGGCAAGCGGGGAGCTGTTTTTT. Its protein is CASSLREGASGELFF.

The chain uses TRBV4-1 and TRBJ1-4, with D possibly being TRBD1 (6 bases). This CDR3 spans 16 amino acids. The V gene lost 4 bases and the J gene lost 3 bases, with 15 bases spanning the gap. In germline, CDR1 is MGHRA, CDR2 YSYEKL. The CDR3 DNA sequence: TGCGCCAGCAGCCGCCAAATACAGGGAGCTAATGAAAAACTGTTTTTT. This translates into CASSRQIQGANEKLFF.

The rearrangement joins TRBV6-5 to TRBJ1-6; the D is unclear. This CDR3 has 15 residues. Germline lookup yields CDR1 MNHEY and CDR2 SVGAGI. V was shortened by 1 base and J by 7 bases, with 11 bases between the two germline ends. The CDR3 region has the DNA TGTGCCAGCAGTTACTACGGCAGCGCCAATTCACCCCTCCACTTT. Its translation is CASSYYGSANSPLHF.

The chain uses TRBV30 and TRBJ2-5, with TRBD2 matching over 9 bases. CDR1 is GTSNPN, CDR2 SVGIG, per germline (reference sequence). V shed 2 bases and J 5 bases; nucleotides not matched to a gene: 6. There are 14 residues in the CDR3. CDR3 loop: CAWSSTSGGETQYF. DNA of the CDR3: TGTGCCTGGAGTTCGACTAGCGGAGGGGAGACCCAGTACTTC.

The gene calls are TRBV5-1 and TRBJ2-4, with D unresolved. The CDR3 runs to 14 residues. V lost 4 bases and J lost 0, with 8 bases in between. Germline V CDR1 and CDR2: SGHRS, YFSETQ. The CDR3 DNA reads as TGCGCCAGCAGCCCCTCGGTAGCCAAAAACATTCAGTACTTC. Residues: CASSPSVAKNIQYF.

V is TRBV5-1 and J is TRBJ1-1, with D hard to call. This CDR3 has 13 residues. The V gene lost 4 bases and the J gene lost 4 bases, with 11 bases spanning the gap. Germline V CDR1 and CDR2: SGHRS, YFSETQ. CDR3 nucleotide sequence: TGCGCCAGCAGCCCCAGCCCGGGCACTGAAGCTTTCTTT. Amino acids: CASSPSPGTEAFF.

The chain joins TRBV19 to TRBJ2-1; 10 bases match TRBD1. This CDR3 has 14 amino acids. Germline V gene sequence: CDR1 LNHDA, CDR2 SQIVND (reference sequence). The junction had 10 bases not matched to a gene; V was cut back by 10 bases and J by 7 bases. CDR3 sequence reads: CATSRDRGRNEQFF. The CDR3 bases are TGTGCCACCTCCCGGGACAGGGGTAGGAATGAGCAGTTCTTC.

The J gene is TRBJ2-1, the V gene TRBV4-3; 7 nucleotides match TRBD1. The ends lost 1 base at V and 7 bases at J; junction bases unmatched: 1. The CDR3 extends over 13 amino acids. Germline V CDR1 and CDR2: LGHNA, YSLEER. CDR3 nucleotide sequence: TGCGCCAGCAGCCAAGTACAGGGGAATGAGCAGTTCTTC. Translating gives CASSQVQGNEQFF.

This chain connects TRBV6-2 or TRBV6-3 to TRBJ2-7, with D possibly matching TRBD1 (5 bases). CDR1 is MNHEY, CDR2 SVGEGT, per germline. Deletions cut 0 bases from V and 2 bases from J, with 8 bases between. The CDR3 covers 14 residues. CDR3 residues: CASSYSPGTYEQYV. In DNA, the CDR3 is TGTGCCAGCAGTTACTCCCCAGGGACCTACGAGCAGTACGTC.

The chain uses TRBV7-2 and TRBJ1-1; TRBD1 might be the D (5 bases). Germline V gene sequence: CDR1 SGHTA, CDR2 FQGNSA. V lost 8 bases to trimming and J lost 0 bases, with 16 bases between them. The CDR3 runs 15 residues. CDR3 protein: CASGPAGFMNTEAFF. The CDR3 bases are TGTGCCAGCGGCCCCGCAGGGTTCATGAACACTGAAGCTTTCTTT.

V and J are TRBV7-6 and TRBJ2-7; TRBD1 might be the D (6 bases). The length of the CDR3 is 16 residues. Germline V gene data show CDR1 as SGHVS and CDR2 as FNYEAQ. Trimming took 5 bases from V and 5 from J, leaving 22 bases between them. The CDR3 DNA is TGTGCCAGCAGCCCCACCCCCGGGACACCTCCTAACGAGCAGTACGTC. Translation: CASSPTPGTPPNEQYV.